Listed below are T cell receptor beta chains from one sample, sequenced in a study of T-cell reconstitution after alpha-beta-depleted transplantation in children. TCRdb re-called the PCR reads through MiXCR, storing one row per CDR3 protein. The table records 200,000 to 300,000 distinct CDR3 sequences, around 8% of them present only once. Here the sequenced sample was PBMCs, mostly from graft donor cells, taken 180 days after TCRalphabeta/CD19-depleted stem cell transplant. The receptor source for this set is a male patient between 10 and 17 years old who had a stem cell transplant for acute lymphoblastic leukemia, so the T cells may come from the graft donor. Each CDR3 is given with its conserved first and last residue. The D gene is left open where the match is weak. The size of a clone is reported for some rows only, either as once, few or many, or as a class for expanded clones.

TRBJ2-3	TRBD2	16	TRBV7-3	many	CASSFGRGVVVDTQYF	TGTGCCAGCAGCTTTGGGCGGGGGGTTGTCGTAGATACGCAGTATTTT
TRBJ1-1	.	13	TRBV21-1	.	CASSQDKGTEAFF	TGTGCCAGCAGCCAAGATAAGGGAACTGAAGCTTTCTTT
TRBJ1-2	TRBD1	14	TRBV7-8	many	CASSLGRGKYGYTF	TGTGCCAGCAGCTTAGGCAGGGGGAAATATGGCTACACCTTC
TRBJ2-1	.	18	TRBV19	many	CASSIALGGGGYYNEQFF	TGTGCCAGTAGTATAGCCCTTGGGGGCGGGGGATACTACAATGAGCAGTTCTTC
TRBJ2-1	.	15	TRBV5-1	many	CASSLELAEYNEQFF	TGCGCCAGCAGCTTGGAGTTAGCGGAGTACAATGAGCAGTTCTTC
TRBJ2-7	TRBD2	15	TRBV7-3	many	CASSFGWGGAYEQYF	TGTGCCAGCAGCTTCGGTTGGGGGGGAGCCTACGAGCAGTACTTC
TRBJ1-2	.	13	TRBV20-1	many	CSARYPDPYGYTF	TGCAGTGCTAGGTATCCTGACCCCTATGGCTACACCTTC
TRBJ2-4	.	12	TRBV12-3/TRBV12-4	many	CASSFTKNIQYF	TGTGCCAGCAGTTTTACCAAAAACATTCAGTACTTC
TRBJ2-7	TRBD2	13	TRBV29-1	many	CSVASRGSYEQYF	TGCAGCGTTGCCTCGCGCGGGAGCTACGAGCAGTACTTC
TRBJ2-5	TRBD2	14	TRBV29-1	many	CSRIAGGPVETQYF	TGCAGCCGGATAGCGGGAGGGCCCGTGGAGACCCAGTACTTC
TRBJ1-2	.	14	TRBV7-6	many	CASSSGREGYGYTF	TGTGCCAGCAGCTCCGGGAGGGAGGGCTATGGCTACACCTTC
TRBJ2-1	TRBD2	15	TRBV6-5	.	CASLTGEGRAEGQFF	TGTGCCAGCCTCACCGGGGAGGGGAGGGCGGAAGGGCAGTTCTTC
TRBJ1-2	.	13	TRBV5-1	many	CASSLSANYGYTF	TGCGCCAGCAGCTTGTCTGCTAACTATGGCTACACCTTC
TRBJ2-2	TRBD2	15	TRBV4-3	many	CASSPRGVNTGELFF	TGCGCCAGCAGCCCCCGGGGGGTAAACACCGGGGAGCTGTTTTTT
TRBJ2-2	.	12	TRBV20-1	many	CSAKQGVGELFF	TGCAGTGCTAAACAGGGAGTCGGGGAGCTGTTTTTT
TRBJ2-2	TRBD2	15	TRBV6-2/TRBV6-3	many	CASSYSQRGTGELFF	TGTGCCAGCAGTTACTCCCAGCGGGGCACCGGGGAGCTGTTTTTT
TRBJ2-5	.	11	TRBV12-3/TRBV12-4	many	CASSLSQGKYF	TGTGCCAGCAGTTTAAGCCAGGGAAAGTACTTC
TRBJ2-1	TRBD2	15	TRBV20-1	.	CRGLTGTMVFDEQFF	TGCAGGGGTCTTACCGGGACTATGGTCTTCGATGAGCAGTTCTTC
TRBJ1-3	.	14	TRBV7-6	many	CATKYGVYGNTIYF	TGTGCCACAAAATACGGGGTTTATGGAAACACCATATATTTT
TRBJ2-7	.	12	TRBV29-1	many	CSVLWPSYEQYF	TGCAGCGTTCTTTGGCCTTCCTACGAGCAGTACTTC
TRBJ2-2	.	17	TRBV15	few	CATSRDTQFLDTGELFF	TGTGCCACCAGCAGAGATACCCAGTTCCTAGACACCGGGGAGCTGTTTTTT
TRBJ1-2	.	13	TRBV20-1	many	CSAREGDGYGYTF	TGCAGTGCTAGAGAAGGGGACGGTTATGGCTACACCTTC
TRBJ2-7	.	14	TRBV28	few	CASNPSGKSYEQYF	TGTGCCAGCAACCCATCGGGCAAATCCTACGAGCAGTACTTC
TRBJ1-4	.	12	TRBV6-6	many	CASSYGEEKLFF	TGTGCCAGCAGTTACGGGGAAGAAAAACTGTTTTTT
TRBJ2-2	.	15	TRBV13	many	CASSSPGPNTGELFF	TGTGCCAGCAGCTCGCCGGGACCTAACACCGGGGAGCTGTTTTTT